This paragraph reports one T cell receptor (beta chain). The data were taken from a study of shared clonotypes between healthy human individuals. Germline assignment: CDR1 SEHNR and CDR2 FQNEAQ (reference sequence). The CDR3 spans 13 residues. Trimming shortened V by 3 bases and J by 7 bases, and 10 bases separated the two germline ends. Sequencing was performed with immunoSEQ multiplex PCR; in TCRdb, only in-frame clones are kept and a portion is missing. The sample shows a few hundred thousand clones, 95% to 98% of them seen only once. Sequencing was done on a sample of naive CD4+ T cells sorted from blood. Subset of the sample: CD45RA+ positively selected. The TCR was taken from a young woman in good health. The chain employs TRBV7-9 and TRBJ2-4, with D maybe TRBD1 (5 bases). CDR3 sequence (DNA): TGTGCCAGCAGCTTGAGGCAGGGCAACATTCAGTACTTC. Its protein product is CASSLRQGNIQYF.